A single sample is the source of the 13 T cell receptor beta chains below, sequenced in a study of T cells in Graves' hyperthyroidism and ophthalmopathy. Amplification targeted TCR beta CDR3 regions from RNA transcripts. First-round RT-PCR with HTBI primers amplified the TCR CDR3 region. TCRdb used MiXCR to reprocess the multiplex PCR reads, holding one entry per CDR3 protein. Of 340,000 or so distinct CDR3 sequences listed, approximately 22% are singletons. The sequenced material came from blood. Source of these receptors: a woman aged 45 to 65 with Graves' hyperthyroidism.

This clonotype was picked up many times. The rearrangement links TRBV28 to TRBJ2-2; possible D gene TRBD1, 5 bases. The length of the CDR3 is 13 residues. V gave up 4 bases and J gave up 7 bases, with 10 bases separating them. The V gene's germline CDR1 is MDHEN and CDR2 SYDVKM. The CDR3: CASSSQGSGELFF. In nucleotides, the CDR3 is TGTGCCAGCAGTTCTCAGGGTAGCGGGGAGCTGTTTTTT. The complete variable domain, with remaining parts taken from reference TRBV28 and TRBJ2-2, reads DVKVTQSSRYLVKRTGEKVFLECVQDMDHENMFWYRQDPGLGLRLIYFSYDVKMKEKGDIPEGYSVSREKKERFSLILESASTNQTSMYLCASSSQGSGELFFGEGSRLTVL.

V gene TRBV14 combines with J gene TRBJ2-1; no clear D gene. The CDR3 sequence is 16 residues long. V shed 0 bases and J shed 4 bases, with 13 bases lying between them. Germline V lookup: CDR1 SGHDN, CDR2 FVKESK. The CDR3 DNA sequence: TGTGCCAGCAGCCAAGATCGGCGGAGTAGATACAATGAGCAGTTCTTC. Translation: CASSQDRRSRYNEQFF.

This sequence joins TRBV5-1 and TRBJ2-1, with TRBD2 as a possible D gene (7 bases). The length of the CDR3 is 13 residues. The V gene lost 4 bases and the J gene lost 7 bases, with 12 bases spanning the gap. CDR1 and CDR2 from the germline V gene are SGHRS and YFSETQ. The CDR3: CASSPEGGNEQFF. CDR3 in DNA: TGCGCCAGCAGCCCAGAGGGGGGGAATGAGCAGTTCTTC.

This clonotype was seen at least ten times. This chain uses TRBV20-1 with TRBJ2-3; D is unclear. Germline V CDR1 and CDR2: DFQATT, SNEGSKA (reference sequence). With 0 bases removed from V and 3 bases from J, the gap between germline ends came to 10 bases. The CDR3 runs to 14 residues. The CDR3 DNA follows: TGCAGTGCTAGAGATCGGGTTAGGACAGATACGCAGTATTTT. Translated, it gives CSARDRVRTDTQYF.

This clonotype was recorded at least ten times. The V call is TRBV6-1, the J call TRBJ2-5; maybe TRBD2 (6 bases). Between the trimmed V and J ends, which lost 5 bases and 9 bases, there was a span of 13 bases. Germline V lookup: CDR1 MNHNS, CDR2 SASEGT. The CDR3 is 12 residues long. Written as DNA, the CDR3 is TGTGCCAGCAGTACGGGGGTGGGGGCCCAGTACTTC. Translated: CASSTGVGAQYF.

This clonotype was detected only a few times. The chain is built from TRBV12-3 or TRBV12-4 and TRBJ1-5; 8 bases are a match to TRBD1. CDR3 size: 18 residues. Unmatched junction bases numbered 14, after V lost 4 bases and J lost 3 bases. CDR3 sequence (DNA): TGTGCCAGCAGTTCCAGCCTTTGGACAGGGACCTTCAATCAGCCCCAGCATTTT. It translates to CASSSSLWTGTFNQPQHF.

This clonotype has only a few counts. V is TRBV19 and J is TRBJ2-4; D possibly corresponds to TRBD1 (6 bases). Germline CDR1 LNHDA, CDR2 SQIVND (reference sequence). V was cut by 10 bases and J by 4 bases, with 14 bases left in between. The length of the CDR3 is 13 residues. CDR3 DNA sequence: TGTGCCACCGGAACACAGGGAAAAAACATTCAGTACTTC. This translates into CATGTQGKNIQYF.

The V gene is TRBV7-9, the J gene TRBJ2-1, with D tentatively TRBD1 or TRBD2 (7 bases each). CDR3 length: 15 residues. The V end was cut by 4 bases, the J end by 6 bases, with 16 bases between. Germline assignment: CDR1 SEHNR and CDR2 FQNEAQ (reference sequence). The CDR3 protein is CASSSQGGGANEQFF. CDR3 nucleotides: TGTGCCAGCAGCTCCCAGGGGGGAGGGGCCAATGAGCAGTTCTTC. Full variable domain (remainder filled in from reference TRBV7-9 and TRBJ2-1): DTGVSQNPRHKITKRGQNVTFRCDPISEHNRLYWYRQTLGQGPEFLTYFQNEAQLEKSRLLSDRFSAERPKGSFSTLEIQRTEQGDSAMYLCASSSQGGGANEQFFGPGTRLTVL.

This clonotype was counted at least ten times. V usage is TRBV5-1 and J usage is TRBJ1-1; D is ambiguous. V lost 1 base and J 0 bases, leaving 7 bases between the germline ends. Germline CDR1 is SGHRS and CDR2 is YFSETQ. This CDR3 has 14 residues. The CDR3: CASSLSGMNTEAFF. Written as DNA, the CDR3 is TGCGCCAGCAGCTTGTCGGGGATGAACACTGAAGCTTTCTTT.

This clonotype came up a few times. The genes are TRBV9 and TRBJ2-2; D gene ambiguous. Germline lookup yields CDR1 SGDLS and CDR2 YYNGEE. The germline V and J ends were trimmed by 0 bases and 1 base, with 10 bases remaining between them. The CDR3 totals 16 residues. The CDR3 here is CASSVVWTVNTGELFF. CDR3 DNA: TGTGCCAGCAGCGTAGTGTGGACGGTGAACACCGGGGAGCTGTTTTTT. The whole variable domain, remainder taken from reference TRBV9 and TRBJ2-2, is DSGVTQTPKHLITATGQRVTLRCSPRSGDLSVYWYQQSLDQGLQFLIQYYNGEERAKGNILERFSAQQFPDLHSELNLSSLELGDSALYFCASSVVWTVNTGELFFGEGSRLTVL.

Only a few counts were recorded for this clonotype. The chain is built from TRBV10-3 and TRBJ2-5; 7 bases fit TRBD1. The V gene end was trimmed by 2 bases and the J gene end by 5 bases; junction bases not matched to a gene: 5. CDR1 and CDR2 from the germline V gene are ENHRY and SYGVKD. The CDR3 covers 14 residues. CDR3 region: CAISERGRGETQYF. CDR3 DNA: TGTGCCATCAGTGAGAGGGGGCGCGGGGAGACCCAGTACTTC.

The table lists this clonotype with many counts. The chain has TRBV12-5 and TRBJ1-1, with unresolved D. The germline CDR1 and CDR2 sequences are LGHNT and FRNRAP. This CDR3 is 15 amino acids long. The V gene lost 1 base and the J gene lost 0 bases, with 9 bases spanning the gap. The CDR3 region is CASGLEASMNTEAFF. The DNA for the CDR3 is TGTGCTAGTGGTTTGGAGGCTTCAATGAACACTGAAGCTTTCTTT.

The chain joins TRBV30 to TRBJ2-1; a possible D gene is TRBD1 (5 bases). This CDR3 has 12 residues. Per germline, CDR1 GTSNPN and CDR2 SVGIG (reference sequence). The V end was cut by 0 bases, the J end by 7 bases, with 7 bases between. CDR3 in amino acids: CAWSVPGNEQFF. The CDR3 DNA is TGTGCCTGGAGTGTACCAGGGAATGAGCAGTTCTTC.